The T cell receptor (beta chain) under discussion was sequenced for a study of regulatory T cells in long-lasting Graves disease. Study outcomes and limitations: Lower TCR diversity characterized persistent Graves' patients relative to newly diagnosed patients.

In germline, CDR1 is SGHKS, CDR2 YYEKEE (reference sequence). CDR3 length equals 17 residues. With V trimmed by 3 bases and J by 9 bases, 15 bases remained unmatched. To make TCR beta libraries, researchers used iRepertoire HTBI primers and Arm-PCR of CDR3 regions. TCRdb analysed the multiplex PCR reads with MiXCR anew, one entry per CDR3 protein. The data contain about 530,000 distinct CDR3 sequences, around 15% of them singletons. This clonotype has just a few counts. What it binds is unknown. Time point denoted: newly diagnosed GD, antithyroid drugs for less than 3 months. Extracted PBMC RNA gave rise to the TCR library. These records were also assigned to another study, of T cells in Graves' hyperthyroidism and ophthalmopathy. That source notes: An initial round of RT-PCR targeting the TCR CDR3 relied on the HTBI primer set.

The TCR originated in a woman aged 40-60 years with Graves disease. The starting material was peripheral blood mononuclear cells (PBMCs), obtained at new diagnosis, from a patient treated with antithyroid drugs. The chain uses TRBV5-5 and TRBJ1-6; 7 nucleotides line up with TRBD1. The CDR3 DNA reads TGTGCCAGCAGCTCCCTGACAGGGTGGGAAGAAGGTTCACCCCTCCACTTT. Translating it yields CASSSLTGWEEGSPLHF.